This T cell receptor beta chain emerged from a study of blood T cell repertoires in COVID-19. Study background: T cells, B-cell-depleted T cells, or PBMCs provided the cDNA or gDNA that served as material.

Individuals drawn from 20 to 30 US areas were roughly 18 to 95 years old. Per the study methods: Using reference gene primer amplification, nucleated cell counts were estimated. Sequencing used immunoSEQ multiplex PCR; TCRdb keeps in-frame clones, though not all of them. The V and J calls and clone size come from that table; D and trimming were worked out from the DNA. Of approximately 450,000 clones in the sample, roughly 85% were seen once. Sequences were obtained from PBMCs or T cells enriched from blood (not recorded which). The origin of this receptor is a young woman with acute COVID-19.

In nucleotides, the CDR3 is TGTGCCAGACGGCGGCTAGCCCCGAACACCGGGGAGCTGTTTTTT. Protein sequence: CARRRLAPNTGELFF. The genes are TRBV30 and TRBJ2-2; D is perhaps TRBD2 (5 bases). The CDR3 runs 15 residues. Trimming took 8 bases from V and 0 from J, leaving 16 bases between them. CDR1 and CDR2 from the germline V gene are GTSNPN and SVGIG (reference sequence).